Each of the 19 T cell receptor beta chains below was sequenced from the same sample in a study of low-dose radiotherapy and immunotherapy resistance in tumors. Covering alpha and beta chains, TRAV- and TRBV-specific primers were used for the first-strand cDNA. TCR amplification ran 20 PCR cycles using constant-region and V-primer adapter primers. TCRdb ran MiXCR on the reads and lists one entry per CDR3 protein. The data show around 36,000 distinct CDR3 sequences, roughly 30% seen once. Time point specified: before trial treatment. This material consisted of PBMCs, taken before treatment. The source is a male donor with gallbladder cancer.

The CDR3 protein is CSARNSGSSYNEQFF. CDR3 sequence (DNA): TGCAGTGCTAGAAATAGCGGGAGCTCCTACAATGAGCAGTTCTTC. The chain links TRBV20-1 to TRBJ2-1, with 9 bases fitting TRBD2. Per germline, CDR1 DFQATT and CDR2 SNEGSKA (reference sequence). The trim removed 2 bases at V and 0 bases at J, leaving 2 bases unmatched. The CDR3 length is 15 residues.

J is TRBJ2-1 and V is TRBV11-2; unclear D gene. The V gene's germline CDR1 is SGHAT and CDR2 FQNNGV. The CDR3 sequence is 14 residues long. V was clipped by 3 bases and J by 3 bases, with 9 bases between them. The DNA for the CDR3 is TGTGCCAGCAGCTTCCGCGGTCACTACAATGAGCAGTTCTTC. Amino acid sequence: CASSFRGHYNEQFF.

Ten or more counts support this clonotype. The chain joins TRBV7-2 to TRBJ2-2; TRBD2 agrees at 13 bases. The CDR3 extends over 17 amino acids. V lost 4 bases to trimming and J lost 8 bases; unmatched junction nucleotides: 10. Germline CDR1 and CDR2: SGHTA and FQGNSA. CDR3 coding DNA: TGTGCCAGCAGCTCAGTACTAGCGGGGGGGCCTCTGGGGGAGCTGTTTTTT. Protein sequence: CASSSVLAGGPLGELFF. The entire variable domain, with the rest obtained from reference TRBV7-2 and TRBJ2-2, is as follows: GAGVSQSPSNKVTEKGKDVELRCDPISGHTALYWYRQSLGQGLEFLIYFQGNSAPDKSGLPSDRFSAERTGGSVSTLTIQRTQQEDSAVYLCASSSVLAGGPLGELFFGEGSRLTVL.

The chain combines TRBV2 with TRBJ1-5, with 8 bases matching TRBD1. Germline V gene data show CDR1 as SNHLY and CDR2 as FYNNEI. This CDR3 comprises 17 residues. J lost 10 bases, V lost 5 bases, and 19 bases had no gene match. The CDR3 nucleotides read TGTGCCAGCAGTCGTACCGATTATTCAGGGGGCCTAGCTCCCCAGCATTTT. Its protein product is CASSRTDYSGGLAPQHF.

This clonotype was seen more than once but under ten times. The chain links TRBV28 to TRBJ2-3, with 11 positions matching TRBD2. From germline, CDR1 is MDHEN and CDR2 SYDVKM. Unmatched junction bases numbered 9, after V lost 6 bases and J lost 7 bases. The length of the CDR3 is 15 residues. The DNA of the CDR3 is TGTGCCAGCAGCTCTGGCACTAGCGGGAGTCATACGCAGTATTTT. Encoded protein: CASSSGTSGSHTQYF.

J is TRBJ1-3 and V is TRBV2; D is uncertain. The CDR3 consists of 13 residues. Deletions cut 6 bases from V and 3 bases from J, with 9 bases between. CDR1 SNHLY and CDR2 FYNNEI come from the germline V gene. This CDR3 is CASRLGGGNTIYF. The DNA of the CDR3 is TGTGCCAGCAGATTGGGAGGTGGAAACACCATATATTTT.

This clonotype appeared many times. The chain couples TRBV29-1 to TRBJ1-1, with no clear D. CDR3 length: 13 residues. Per the germline V gene, CDR1 is SQVTM and CDR2 is ANQGSEA. V lost 3 bases, J lost 0 bases, and 8 bases lay in between. CDR3 sequence: CSVDVRLNTEAFF. The CDR3, as DNA: TGCAGCGTTGATGTCAGGTTGAACACTGAAGCTTTCTTT.

At least ten counts were recorded for this clonotype. The chain recombines TRBV7-2 with TRBJ1-6, with TRBD1 matching over 8 bases. This CDR3 spans 14 amino acids. V shed 4 bases, J shed 9 bases, and the junction held 5 bases outside the gene matches. CDR1 and CDR2 from the germline V gene are SGHTA and FQGNSA. The CDR3 region has the DNA TGTGCCAGCAGCTCGGACAGGGAAATTTCACCCCTCCACTTT. Its translation: CASSSDREISPLHF.

There are a few counts of this clonotype. The chain employs TRBV13 and TRBJ1-4; 8 positions match TRBD1. This CDR3 contains 14 residues. Germline V lookup: CDR1 PRHDT, CDR2 FYEKMQ (reference sequence). Trimming removed 10 bases from V and 5 bases from J; junction bases left unmatched: 9. The CDR3 DNA is TGTGCCATTAGTAGCGGGACAGGAAATGAAAAACTGTTTTTT. This encodes CAISSGTGNEKLFF.

To note about this clonotype: This likely traces to a read error, being one base from a far larger clone. This rearrangement joins TRBV5-1 to TRBJ2-1; the D gene is possibly TRBD1 (5 bases). Germline values: CDR1 SGHRS, CDR2 YFSETQ. CDR3 size: 12 residues. Deletions cut 4 bases from V and 10 bases from J, with 12 bases between. The CDR3, as DNA: TGCGCCAGCAGCCAAGACAGCTACGAGCAGTTCTTC. It encodes CASSQDSYEQFF.

This CDR3 is CASSYPSSGIYEQYF. Here the CDR3 DNA reads TGTGCCAGCAGTTACCCGTCATCCGGGATCTACGAGCAGTACTTC. The V gene is TRBV6-2 or TRBV6-3, the J gene TRBJ2-7, with a tentative D call TRBD2 (5 bases). Germline lookup yields CDR1 MNHEY and CDR2 SVGEGT. With 2 bases removed from V and 3 bases from J, the gap between germline ends came to 14 bases. The CDR3 runs to 15 residues.

This clonotype was seen a few times. The chain combines TRBV28 with TRBJ1-6; D ambiguous. The CDR3 is 13 residues long. Germline values: CDR1 MDHEN, CDR2 SYDVKM. The V end was cut by 8 bases, the J end by 8 bases, with 13 bases between. CDR3 in amino acids: CASGLGGHSPLHF. For the CDR3, the DNA is TGTGCCAGCGGCTTAGGAGGACATTCACCCCTCCACTTT.

This clonotype was recorded at least ten times. The V gene is TRBV7-2, the J gene TRBJ2-2; D might be TRBD2 (6 bases). The CDR3 contains 14 residues. Germline V CDR1 and CDR2: SGHTA, FQGNSA. V was cut by 7 bases and J by 4 bases, with 13 bases left in between. CDR3 region: CASTRVRGTGELFF. The CDR3 DNA follows: TGTGCCAGCACCCGAGTGCGGGGCACCGGGGAGCTGTTTTTT.

Many counts were recorded for this clonotype. The chain couples TRBV30 to TRBJ2-5; 7 bases fit TRBD1. The CDR3 is 12 amino acids. Germline V gene data show CDR1 as GTSNPN and CDR2 as SVGIG (reference sequence). With V trimmed by 1 base and J by 6 bases, 2 bases remained unmatched. The CDR3 nucleotides are TGTGCCTGGAGTGAACAGGGGCAGACCCAGTACTTC. Its translation: CAWSEQGQTQYF.

This clonotype showed up many times. The chain has TRBV29-1 and TRBJ2-5, with unresolved D. CDR1 and CDR2 (germline): SQVTM, ANQGSEA. Between the trimmed V and J ends, which lost 6 bases and 5 bases, there was a span of 25 bases. This CDR3 is 16 amino acids long. The CDR3 DNA sequence: TGCAGCGTCTTCAAAGAGGCCGCCCGGAAAATGGAGACCCAGTACTTC. Translated, it gives CSVFKEAARKMETQYF.

The CDR3, as DNA: TGTGCCAGCAGCTCGGAGGACTCCTACAATGAGCAGTTCTTC. Encoded protein: CASSSEDSYNEQFF. The J gene is TRBJ2-1, the V gene TRBV13, with D maybe TRBD2 (5 bases). This CDR3 has 14 residues. CDR1 PRHDT and CDR2 FYEKMQ come from the germline V gene (reference sequence). With 4 bases removed from V and 0 bases from J, the gap between germline ends came to 7 bases.

This clonotype has more than one count but fewer than ten. A far larger clone is one nucleotide away, so this likely arose from a read error. The genes are TRBV5-3 and TRBJ2-4; either TRBD1 or TRBD2 may supply D (5 bases each). TRBV5-3 is filed as an ORF, its function uncertain. The CDR3 contains 16 residues. V gave up 10 bases and J gave up 1 base, with 21 bases separating them. The CDR3 here is CAGSLSLGPAKNIQYF. In DNA, the CDR3 is TGTGCCGGCAGCTTGTCGCTGGGACCGGCCAAAAACATTCAGTACTTC.

This clonotype occurred many times. V and J are TRBV29-1 and TRBJ2-1, with TRBD2 matching 15 bases. CDR1 SQVTM and CDR2 ANQGSEA come from the germline V gene. The trim removed 6 bases at V and 8 bases at J, leaving 11 bases unmatched. This CDR3 region has 16 residues. This CDR3 reads CSVARTSGRASDEQFF. The DNA for the CDR3 is TGCAGCGTCGCGAGGACTAGCGGGAGGGCAAGCGATGAGCAGTTCTTC.

The V and J genes are TRBV5-6 and TRBJ2-6; D perhaps matches TRBD1 (6 bases). Germline V gene sequence: CDR1 SGHDT, CDR2 YYEEEE. Between the trimmed V and J ends, which lost 0 bases and 0 bases, there was a span of 7 bases. The CDR3 sequence is 16 residues long. Here the CDR3 reads CASSLVDSSGANVLTF. The DNA for the CDR3 is TGTGCCAGCAGCTTGGTGGACAGCTCTGGGGCCAACGTCCTGACTTTC.